The source of this TCR beta chain is a study of T cell responses to AZD1222 COVID-19 vaccine. The study, taken as a whole, reports: In a largely white British group with more females than males, clonal diversity was possibly underestimated. Repertoire collection took place solely once the T cell response had peaked.

On this clone itself: Its antigen is as yet unknown.

Generated by immunoSEQ multiplex PCR, the TCRdb table keeps only in-frame clones and is missing some. This sample has about 79,000 clones, with about 83% found just once. Trimming cost V 6 bases and J 1 base, with 9 bases left between them. The germline V gene encodes CDR1 ENHRY and CDR2 SYGVKD. The length of the CDR3 is 13 residues. Sequenced here: peripheral blood, sampled 28 days after the second AZD1222 dose. This TCR derives from an adult who received the AZD1222 COVID-19 vaccine. The chain employs TRBV10-3 and TRBJ1-1, with D perhaps TRBD1 (5 bases). The CDR3 reads CAIRRDQNTEAFF. In nucleotides, the CDR3 is TGTGCCATCAGACGGGACCAGAACACTGAAGCTTTCTTT.